The rows below give T cell receptor beta chains drawn from one sample of a study of T-cell memory formation after mild COVID-19. One entry per CDR3 protein, called by TCRdb with MiXCR from the 5' RACE reads. Among hundreds of thousands of distinct CDR3 sequences, 20% to 25% were seen once, and the ten largest hold 21%. Material: PBMCs or a T cell subset sorted from them (not recorded which). The receptors originated from a man between 18 and 29 years old who had mild COVID-19 (a few samples of this study predate the infection). Cell type and time point are not known. Each CDR3 is given with its conserved first and last residue. Fields, in order: CDR3 length, clone size, V gene, J gene, CDR3 protein. Clone size is stated in some rows and not others, as once, few, many or a class when expanded.

length: 15; size: .; V: TRBV7-9; J: TRBJ2-1; CDR3: CASSLLGNSYTEQFF
length: 16; size: .; V: TRBV3-1; J: TRBJ1-5; CDR3: CASSQDLVRGNQPQHF
length: 21; size: few; V: TRBV23-1; J: TRBJ2-2; CDR3: CASSQPTGGIGPGDNTGELFF
length: 13; size: .; V: TRBV5-1; J: TRBJ2-3; CDR3: CASSRDFTDTQYF
length: 14; size: .; V: TRBV4-3; J: TRBJ2-1; CDR3: CASSPTGYGNEQFF
length: 16; size: .; V: TRBV7-2; J: TRBJ1-5; CDR3: CASSLVAGTRDQPQHF
length: 15; size: few; V: TRBV12-3/TRBV12-4; J: TRBJ2-5; CDR3: CASSQSGTGWETQYF
length: 16; size: .; V: TRBV21-1; J: TRBJ2-3; CDR3: CASNPAGGLNADTQYF
length: 15; size: few; V: TRBV6-2/TRBV6-3; J: TRBJ2-5; CDR3: CASSYPSGAGETQYF
length: 15; size: few; V: TRBV27; J: TRBJ2-7; CDR3: CASSLSVQGAYEQYF